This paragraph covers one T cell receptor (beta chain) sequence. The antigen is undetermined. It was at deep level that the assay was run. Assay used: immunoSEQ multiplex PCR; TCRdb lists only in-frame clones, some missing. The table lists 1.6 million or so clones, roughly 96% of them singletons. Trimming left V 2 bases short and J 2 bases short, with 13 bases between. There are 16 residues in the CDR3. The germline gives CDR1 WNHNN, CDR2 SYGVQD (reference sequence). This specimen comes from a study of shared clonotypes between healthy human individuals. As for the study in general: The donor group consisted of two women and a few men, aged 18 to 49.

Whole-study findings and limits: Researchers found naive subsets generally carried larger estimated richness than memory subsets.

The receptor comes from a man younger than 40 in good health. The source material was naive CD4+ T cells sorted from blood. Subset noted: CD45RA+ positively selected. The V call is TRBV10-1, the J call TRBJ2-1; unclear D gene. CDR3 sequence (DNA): TGCGCCAGCAGTGAGCGCCTCTCGCGGCCCTACAATGAGCAGTTCTTC. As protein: CASSERLSRPYNEQFF.